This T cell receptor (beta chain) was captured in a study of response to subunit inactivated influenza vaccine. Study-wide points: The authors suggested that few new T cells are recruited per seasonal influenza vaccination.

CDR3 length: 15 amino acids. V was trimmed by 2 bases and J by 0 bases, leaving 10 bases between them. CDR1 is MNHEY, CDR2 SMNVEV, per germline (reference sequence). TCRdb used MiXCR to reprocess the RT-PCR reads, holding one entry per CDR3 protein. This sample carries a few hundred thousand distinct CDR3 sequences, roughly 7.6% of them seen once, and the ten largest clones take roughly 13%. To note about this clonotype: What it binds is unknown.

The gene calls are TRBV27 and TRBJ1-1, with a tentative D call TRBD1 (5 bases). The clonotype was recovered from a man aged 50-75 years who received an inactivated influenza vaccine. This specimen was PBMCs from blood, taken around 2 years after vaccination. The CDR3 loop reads CASSLRGLMNTEAFF. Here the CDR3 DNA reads TGTGCCAGCAGTTTACGGGGCCTCATGAACACTGAAGCTTTCTTT.